This T cell receptor beta chain was documented in a study of CD8+ T cells in alopecia areata. Once RNA had been extracted, it was reverse transcribed into cDNA to act as the sequencing template. Clones were read by immunoSEQ multiplex PCR, and TCRdb kept only the in-frame ones, dropping some. The sample gives fewer than 250,000 clones, 50% to 70% of which show up once; 0.45% is in the top ten. Peripheral blood, together with lesional scalp punch biopsies, was collected from alopecia areata patients. T lymphocytes (CD4+ and CD8+) were sorted from PBMCs. The source material was CD4+ T cells sorted from blood, sampled at week 0. The receptor comes from a human donor with alopecia areata.

The CDR3 region is CAWNRQWGEAFF. CDR3 in DNA: TGTGCCTGGAATCGACAGTGGGGGGAAGCTTTCTTT. This chain links TRBV30 with TRBJ1-1; a weak D match, TRBD1 (5 bases). V dropped 4 bases and J dropped 8 bases, with 14 bases sitting between them. The CDR3 loop spans 12 amino acids. CDR1 and CDR2 from the germline V gene are GTSNPN and SVGIG (reference sequence).